The TCR beta chain under discussion was sequenced for a study of T-cell reconstitution after alpha-beta-depleted transplantation in children. Unique molecular identifiers were built into the TCRbeta library. TCRdb redid the calling of the PCR reads with MiXCR, one entry per CDR3 protein. The sample has hundreds of thousands of distinct CDR3 sequences, about a sixth seen once. The germline V gene has CDR1 SQVTM and CDR2 ANQGSEA. The CDR3 covers 13 residues. Study results and limitations: Approximately two months post-transplant, alpha-beta T cells reportedly originated from several hundred expanded graft clones. At day 60, the high TCRbeta diversity found in some patients originated from recipient T cells and thymic progenitors that had survived.

This clonotype was seen more than once but under ten times. What it recognizes is unknown. The J gene is TRBJ2-1, the V gene TRBV29-1, with D tentatively TRBD1 or TRBD2 (5 bases each). The sequence came from a male patient aged 2 to 10 who had a stem cell transplant for acute lymphoblastic leukemia, so the T cells may come from the graft donor. Sequenced here: PBMCs, mostly from graft donor cells, sampled 360 days after TCRalphabeta/CD19-depleted stem cell transplant. CDR3 sequence (DNA): TGCAGTTCCGGGACGAGATATTACAATGAGCAGTTCTTC. Translation gives CSSGTRYYNEQFF.